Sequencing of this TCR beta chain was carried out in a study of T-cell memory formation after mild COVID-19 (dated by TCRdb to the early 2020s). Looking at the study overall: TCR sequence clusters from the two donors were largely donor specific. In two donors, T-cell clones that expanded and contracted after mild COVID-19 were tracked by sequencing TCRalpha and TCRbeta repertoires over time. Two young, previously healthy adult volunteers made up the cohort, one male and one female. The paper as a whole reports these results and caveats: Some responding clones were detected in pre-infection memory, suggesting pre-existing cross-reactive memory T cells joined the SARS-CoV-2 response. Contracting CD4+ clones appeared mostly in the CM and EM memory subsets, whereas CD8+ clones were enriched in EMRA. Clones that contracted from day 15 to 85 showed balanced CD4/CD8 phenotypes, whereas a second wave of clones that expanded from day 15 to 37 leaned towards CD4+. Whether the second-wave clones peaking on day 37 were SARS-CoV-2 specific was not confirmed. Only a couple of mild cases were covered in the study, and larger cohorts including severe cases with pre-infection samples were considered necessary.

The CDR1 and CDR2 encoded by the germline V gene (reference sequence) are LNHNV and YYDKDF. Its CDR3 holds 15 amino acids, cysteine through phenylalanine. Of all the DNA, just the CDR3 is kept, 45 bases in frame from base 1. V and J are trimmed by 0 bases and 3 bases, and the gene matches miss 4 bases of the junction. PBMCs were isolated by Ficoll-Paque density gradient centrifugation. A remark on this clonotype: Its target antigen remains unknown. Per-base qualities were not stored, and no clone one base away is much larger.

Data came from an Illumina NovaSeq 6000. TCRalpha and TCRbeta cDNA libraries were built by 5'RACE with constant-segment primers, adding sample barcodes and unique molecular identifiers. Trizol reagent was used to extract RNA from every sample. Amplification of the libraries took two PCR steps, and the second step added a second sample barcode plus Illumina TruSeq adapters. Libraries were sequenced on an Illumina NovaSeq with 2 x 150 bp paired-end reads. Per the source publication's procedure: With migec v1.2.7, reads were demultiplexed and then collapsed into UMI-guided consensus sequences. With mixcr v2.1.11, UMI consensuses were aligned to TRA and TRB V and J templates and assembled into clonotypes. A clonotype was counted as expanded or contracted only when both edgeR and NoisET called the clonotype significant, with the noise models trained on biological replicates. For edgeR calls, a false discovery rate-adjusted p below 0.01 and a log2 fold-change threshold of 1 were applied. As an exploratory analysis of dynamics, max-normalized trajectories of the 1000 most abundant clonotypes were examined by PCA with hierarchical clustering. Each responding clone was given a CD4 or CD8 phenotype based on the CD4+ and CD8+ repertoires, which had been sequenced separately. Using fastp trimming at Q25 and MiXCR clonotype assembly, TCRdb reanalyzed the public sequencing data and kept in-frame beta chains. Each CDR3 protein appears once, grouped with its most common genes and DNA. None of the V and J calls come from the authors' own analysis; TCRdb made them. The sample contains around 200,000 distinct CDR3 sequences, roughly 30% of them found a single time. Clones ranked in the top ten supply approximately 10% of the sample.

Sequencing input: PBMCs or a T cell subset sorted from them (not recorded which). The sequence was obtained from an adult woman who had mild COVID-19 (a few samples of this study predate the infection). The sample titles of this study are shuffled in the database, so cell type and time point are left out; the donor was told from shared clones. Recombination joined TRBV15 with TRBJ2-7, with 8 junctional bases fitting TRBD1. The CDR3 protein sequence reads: CATSRDQGAGYEQYF. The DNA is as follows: TGTGCCACCAGCAGAGATCAGGGGGCCGGCTACGAGCAGTACTTC.